The 31 T cell receptor beta chains in this list originate from one sample, sequenced in a study of technical replicates of blood from a few donors. Here immunoSEQ multiplex PCR was the method, and the copy in TCRdb shows in-frame clones only, minus some. The sample includes approximately 52,000 clones, 90% to 95% seen only once; the top ten take 3% to 4%. Sequencing was done on a sample of PBMCs. Receptors originate from a human donor in good health. Some clones in this sample may be carry-over from other donors' samples.

The V gene is TRBV18, the J gene TRBJ1-5, with TRBD1 as a possible D gene (5 bases). CDR1 and CDR2 from the germline V gene are KGHSH and LQKENI. V gave up 6 bases and J gave up 2 bases, with 17 bases separating them. The CDR3 is made up of 16 amino acids. Written as DNA, the CDR3 is TGTGCCAGCTCCTCAGCAAGCAGGGCGGGCAATCAGCCCCAGCATTTT. Translation: CASSSASRAGNQPQHF.

This clone was found once. The chain couples TRBV2 to TRBJ1-2; 9 positions match TRBD1. The V segment lost 5 bases and the J segment 8 bases; nucleotides outside the gene matches: 6. Germline V CDR1 and CDR2: SNHLY, FYNNEI. This CDR3 comprises 13 residues. The CDR3 DNA follows: TGTGCCAGCAGTCTACAGGGGGCGCAAGGCTACACCTTC. Protein sequence: CASSLQGAQGYTF.

This sequence joins TRBV6-6 and TRBJ2-7, with D possibly matching TRBD1 (6 bases). Germline CDR1 MNHNY, CDR2 SVGAGI (reference sequence). Between the trimmed V and J ends, which lost 2 bases and 4 bases, there was a span of 12 bases. The CDR3 consists of 14 residues. CDR3: CASSYRGQGYEQYF. DNA of the CDR3: TGTGCCAGCAGTTACAGGGGCCAGGGGTACGAGCAGTACTTC.

The chain uses TRBV15 and TRBJ1-3; TRBD1 might be the D (5 bases). Trimming took 0 bases from V and 2 from J, leaving 14 bases between them. Germline-derived CDR1 and CDR2 are LNHNV and YYDKDF (reference sequence). CDR3 size: 17 residues. The CDR3 reads CATSRDHGGSTGNTIYF. The CDR3 DNA reads TGTGCCACCAGCAGAGATCACGGGGGGAGCACTGGAAACACCATATATTTT. The full variable domain, completed using reference TRBV15 and TRBJ1-3, is DAMVIQNPRYQVTQFGKPVTLSCSQTLNHNVMYWYQQKSSQAPKLLFHYYDKDFNNEADTPDNFQSRRPNTSFCFLDIRSPGLGDTAMYLCATSRDHGGSTGNTIYFGEGSWLTVV.

The CDR3 DNA follows: TGTGCCAGCAGTGATGGGACATACTCCACAGATACGCAGTATTTT. Translating gives CASSDGTYSTDTQYF. The genes are TRBV6-1 and TRBJ2-3, with a tentative D call TRBD1 (6 bases). V was shortened by 3 bases and J by 2 bases, with 12 bases between the two germline ends. The CDR3 totals 15 residues. CDR1 is MNHNS, CDR2 SASEGT, per germline.

This clone was detected only once. The chain's CDR3 is CASSLVGGSYEQYF. Here the CDR3 DNA reads TGTGCCAGCAGCTTAGTGGGGGGATCCTACGAGCAGTACTTC. The chain uses TRBV11-2 and TRBJ2-7; TRBD2 is a possible D gene (6 bases). The CDR3 consists of 14 residues. The germline V gene encodes CDR1 SGHAT and CDR2 FQNNGV. The V end was cut by 1 base, the J end by 1 base, with 8 bases between.

The rearrangement uses TRBV30 and TRBJ2-3; weak D call: TRBD1 (6 bases). The CDR3 sequence is 13 residues long. Trimming took off 2 bases at V and 5 bases at J, with 11 bases between the two ends. CDR1 is GTSNPN and CDR2 is SVGIG in the germline V gene (reference sequence). The CDR3 DNA is TGTGCCTGGAGTACCGGACAGATAGATACGCAGTATTTT. This sequence encodes CAWSTGQIDTQYF.

The gene calls are TRBV5-6 and TRBJ2-7; D is perhaps TRBD1 (5 bases). Germline assignment: CDR1 SGHDT and CDR2 YYEEEE. Trimming stripped 4 bases from V and 2 bases from J, with 13 bases between. There are 14 residues in the CDR3. The CDR3 protein is CASSGSTVTYEQYF. The CDR3 DNA reads as TGTGCCAGCAGCGGGTCGACAGTAACCTACGAGCAGTACTTC.

The chain links TRBV6-1 to TRBJ1-2; TRBD1 matches 9 bases. Trimming took 0 bases from V and 6 from J; bases not matched to a gene: 5. Per the germline V gene, CDR1 is MNHNS and CDR2 is SASEGT. This CDR3 has 15 amino acids. CDR3 protein: CASSEAVTGGDGYTF. The CDR3 bases are TGTGCCAGCAGTGAAGCGGTGACAGGGGGAGATGGCTACACCTTC.

Only one count was recorded for this clone. The V call is TRBV15, the J call TRBJ2-7; 10 nucleotides line up with TRBD2. J gave up 6 bases and V 1 base, and 6 bases lay outside the gene matches. Germline CDR1 is LNHNV and CDR2 is YYDKDF (reference sequence). The CDR3 loop spans 15 amino acids. CDR3 region: CATSRVGLAGVEQYF. The CDR3 nucleotides read TGTGCCACCAGCAGAGTCGGGCTAGCGGGAGTCGAGCAGTACTTC.

As regards this clone: Other DNA sequences in this specimen translate into the identical CDR3. This chain joins TRBV6-5 and TRBJ1-6, with D unresolved. V lost 1 base, J lost 7 bases, and 8 bases lay in between. The germline CDR1 and CDR2 sequences are MNHEY and SVGAGI. The CDR3 is 14 residues long. CDR3 nucleotide sequence: TGTGCCAGCAGTTACTACGGCGGGAATTCACCCCTCCACTTT. Its protein is CASSYYGGNSPLHF.

This chain joins TRBV7-8 and TRBJ2-7; no clear D gene. This CDR3 has 12 amino acids. CDR1 SGHVS and CDR2 FQNEAQ come from the germline V gene. Trimming stripped 5 bases from V and 6 bases from J, with 11 bases between. This chain's CDR3 is CASSPVVGEQYF. The CDR3 DNA follows: TGTGCCAGCAGCCCGGTTGTCGGCGAGCAGTACTTC.

The rearrangement uses TRBV4-3 and TRBJ1-4; TRBD1 matches at 7 bases. The CDR3 totals 15 residues. The V and J ends lost 4 bases and 5 bases, in that order; junction bases with no gene match: 7. Germline-derived CDR1 and CDR2 are LGHNA and YSLEER. The chain's CDR3 is CASSPRQGKNEKLFF. Written as DNA, the CDR3 is TGCGCCAGCAGCCCGAGACAGGGAAAAAATGAAAAACTGTTTTTT.

The gene calls are TRBV6-1 and TRBJ2-2; TRBD2 aligns across 10 bases. The CDR3 has 17 amino acids. CDR1 and CDR2 from the germline V gene are MNHNS and SASEGT. J lost 2 bases, V lost 4 bases, and 7 bases had no gene match. In nucleotides, the CDR3 is TGTGCCAGCAGTGGGAGGCTAGCGGGGGCCAACACCGGGGAGCTGTTTTTT. Translated, it gives CASSGRLAGANTGELFF.

J is TRBJ1-2 and V is TRBV29-1, with D unclear. The V end was cut by 5 bases, the J end by 6 bases, with 7 bases between. The CDR3 spans 10 residues. Germline V CDR1 and CDR2: SQVTM, ANQGSEA. As DNA, the CDR3 is TGCAGCGTTAGCGGTAATGGCTACACCTTC. Translated, it gives CSVSGNGYTF. Variable domain in full (rest from reference TRBV29-1 and TRBJ1-2): SAVISQKPSRDICQRGTSLTIQCQVDSQVTMMFWYRQQPGQSLTLIATANQGSEATYESGFVIDKFPISRPNLTFSTLTVSNMSPEDSSIYLCSVSGNGYTFGSGTRLTVV.

This clone was counted once. The rearrangement joins TRBV25-1 to TRBJ1-6; D possibly corresponds to TRBD1 (6 bases). Trimming took 4 bases from V and 9 from J, leaving 13 bases between them. Per germline, CDR1 MGHDK and CDR2 SYGVNS. The CDR3 spans 14 residues. Here the CDR3 reads CASSGTGQRSPLHF. The DNA of the CDR3 is TGTGCCAGCAGTGGTACAGGGCAGCGTTCACCCCTCCACTTT.

The gene calls are TRBV5-4 and TRBJ2-4; 10 bases are a match to TRBD2. Trimming removed 2 bases from V and 4 bases from J; junction bases left unmatched: 9. The CDR3 is 17 residues long. Germline lookup yields CDR1 SGHNT and CDR2 YYREEE (reference sequence). The CDR3 region is CASSFNLAGVGKNIQYF. CDR3 DNA sequence: TGTGCCAGCAGCTTTAATCTAGCGGGAGTCGGGAAAAACATTCAGTACTTC.

The chain combines TRBV6-1 with TRBJ1-2; 7 bases align to TRBD1. The V gene end was trimmed by 9 bases and the J gene end by 1 base; junction bases not matched to a gene: 2. This CDR3 is 12 amino acids long. The V gene's germline CDR1 is MNHNS and CDR2 SASEGT. The CDR3: CARRDSNYGYTF. CDR3 coding DNA: TGTGCCAGGCGGGACAGTAACTATGGCTACACCTTC.

V gene TRBV6-1 combines with J gene TRBJ2-7; tentatively, D is TRBD2 (7 bases). Germline V gives CDR1 MNHNS, CDR2 SASEGT. V dropped 4 bases and J dropped 3 bases, with 16 bases sitting between them. CDR3 length: 15 amino acids. The DNA for the CDR3 is TGTGCCAGCAGTGGGGAGGGGGGCGAGTTCTACGAGCAGTACTTC. Translated, it gives CASSGEGGEFYEQYF.

The chain has TRBV6-5 and TRBJ2-7, with 11 bases identical to TRBD2. CDR1 MNHEY and CDR2 SVGAGI come from the germline V gene. V shed 7 bases and J 4 bases; nucleotides not matched to a gene: 6. The CDR3 contains 14 residues. The CDR3 here is CASTTGTSGYEQYF. CDR3 in DNA: TGTGCCAGCACTACCGGGACTAGCGGATACGAGCAGTACTTC.

The V gene is TRBV5-4, the J gene TRBJ2-5; tentatively, D is TRBD1 (6 bases). V lost 3 bases and J lost 4, with 10 bases in between. Germline lookup yields CDR1 SGHNT and CDR2 YYREEE (reference sequence). CDR3 size: 13 residues. The CDR3 DNA reads TGTGCCAGCAGCTCCGGACAGAGAGAGACCCAGTACTTC. This codes for CASSSGQRETQYF.

V and J are TRBV19 and TRBJ1-4; D is unclear. Trimming left V 5 bases short and J 4 bases short, with 17 bases between. This CDR3 has 16 residues. The germline gives CDR1 LNHDA, CDR2 SQIVND (reference sequence). The CDR3 reads CASSPSRSTFNEKLFF. Here the CDR3 DNA reads TGTGCCAGTAGTCCTTCGCGGTCGACCTTTAATGAAAAACTGTTTTTT. Based on the CDR3 plus reference TRBV19 and TRBJ1-4, the full variable domain is DGGITQSPKYLFRKEGQNVTLSCEQNLNHDAMYWYRQDPGQGLRLIYYSQIVNDFQKGDIAEGYSVSREKKESFPLTVTSAQKNPTAFYLCASSPSRSTFNEKLFFGSGTQLSVL.

V usage is TRBV9 and J usage is TRBJ1-4; 8 bases map to TRBD1. The CDR3 length is 16 residues. The germline gives CDR1 SGDLS, CDR2 YYNGEE. With V trimmed by 4 bases and J by 0 bases, 5 bases remained unmatched. The CDR3 nucleotides read TGTGCCAGCAGCACAGGACAGGGAGCAACTAATGAAAAACTGTTTTTT. Its translation: CASSTGQGATNEKLFF.

The CDR3 nucleotides are TGTGCCAGCAGCCAAGATAGGCGGGGGGCCCCCCAAAGGGAGCAGTTCTTC. Translating gives CASSQDRRGAPQREQFF. The V gene is TRBV4-2, the J gene TRBJ2-1; TRBD2 matches at 8 bases. Germline CDR1 reads LGHNA; CDR2 reads YNFKEQ. Trimming took 0 bases from V and 10 from J; bases not matched to a gene: 14. This CDR3 spans 17 amino acids.

The J gene is TRBJ2-2, the V gene TRBV11-3; D is undetermined. The ends were cut back, 0 bases at V and 4 bases at J, with 9 bases in the middle. This CDR3 spans 15 amino acids. Germline-derived CDR1 and CDR2 are SGHNT and YENEEA. The CDR3 here is CASSLDPFSTGELFF. The CDR3 coding sequence is TGTGCCAGCAGCTTAGACCCGTTTTCCACCGGGGAGCTGTTTTTT.

The V and J genes are TRBV13 and TRBJ2-2; TRBD2 agrees at 10 bases. The CDR3 sequence is 16 residues long. Trimming took 0 bases from V and 3 from J; bases not matched to a gene: 1. Per germline, CDR1 PRHDT and CDR2 FYEKMQ (reference sequence). CDR3 in amino acids: CASSLGLAGDTGELFF. CDR3 sequence (DNA): TGTGCCAGCAGCTTAGGGCTAGCGGGAGACACCGGGGAGCTGTTTTTT.

This clone was seen just once. The rearrangement uses TRBV10-3 and TRBJ2-7; TRBD1 matches 10 bases. This CDR3 has 12 amino acids. Germline V lookup: CDR1 ENHRY, CDR2 SYGVKD. Germline trimming cut 9 bases from V and 7 bases from J; bases unmatched to any gene: 6. The DNA of the CDR3 is TGTGCCATAGGGACAGGGGTCATGGAGCAGTACTTC. Translating it yields CAIGTGVMEQYF.

This clone appeared once. The chain carries TRBV5-1 and TRBJ2-3; D ambiguous. The CDR3 length is 16 residues. Germline CDR1 SGHRS, CDR2 YFSETQ. V was shortened by 0 bases and J by 2 bases, with 13 bases between the two germline ends. For the CDR3, the DNA is TGCGCCAGCAGCTTGGCCCCGCCGCGTTTCACAGATACGCAGTATTTT. Translating gives CASSLAPPRFTDTQYF.

This chain connects TRBV5-1 to TRBJ1-1; D is ambiguous. Per germline, CDR1 SGHRS and CDR2 YFSETQ. The CDR3 spans 13 residues. V gave up 1 base and J gave up 3 bases, with 7 bases separating them. The CDR3 DNA reads as TGCGCCAGCAGCTTGCATCAGGACACTGAAGCTTTCTTT. Its translation is CASSLHQDTEAFF.

This chain uses TRBV5-6 with TRBJ1-2; possible D gene TRBD1, 6 bases. The length of the CDR3 is 14 residues. Deletions cut 3 bases from V and 4 bases from J, with 13 bases between. Germline V lookup: CDR1 SGHDT, CDR2 YYEEEE. CDR3 sequence: CASSSGQTLYGYTF. For the CDR3, the DNA is TGTGCCAGCAGCTCCGGACAGACACTCTATGGCTACACCTTC. The entire variable domain, with the rest obtained from reference TRBV5-6 and TRBJ1-2, is as follows: DAGVTQSPTHLIKTRGQQVTLRCSPKSGHDTVSWYQQALGQGPQFIFQYYEEEERQRGNFPDRFSGHQFPNYSSELNVNALLLGDSALYLCASSSGQTLYGYTFGSGTRLTVV.

The chain combines TRBV27 with TRBJ2-7, with a weak D call TRBD1 (5 bases). The ends were cut back, 5 bases at V and 3 bases at J, with 11 bases in the middle. The germline V gene has CDR1 MNHEY and CDR2 SMNVEV (reference sequence). The CDR3 runs to 13 residues. The CDR3 nucleotides read TGTGCCAGCAGTAGGCAGGGAATCTACGAGCAGTACTTC. Its translation: CASSRQGIYEQYF.